This note documents a single TCR beta chain sequence. This sample is drawn from a study of blood T cell repertoires in COVID-19. In the study overall: The United States, Italy and Spain supplied acute and convalescent COVID-19 samples.

Source study methods: It was from reference gene primer amplification that nucleated cell counts were estimated. Sequencing used immunoSEQ multiplex PCR; TCRdb keeps in-frame clones, though not all of them. From that table come the V and J calls and clone size; the DNA was used to work out D and trimming. The sample carries roughly 140,000 clones, 81% recorded once. Trimming took 6 bases from V and 0 from J; bases not matched to a gene: 6. The CDR3 has 15 residues. Germline CDR1 and CDR2: MNHEY and SMNVEV (reference sequence). This receptor was obtained from a human donor with acute or convalescent COVID-19. The donor label of this sample is uncertain. The chain is built from TRBV27 and TRBJ2-3, with 7 bases identical to TRBD2. The sequenced sample was peripheral blood. The CDR3 DNA follows: TGTGCCAGCAGCTGGGGGGGTCTGAGCACAGATACGCAGTATTTT. This encodes CASSWGGLSTDTQYF.